This TCR beta chain was profiled in a study of blood T cell repertoires in COVID-19. Overall study: Both acute and convalescent COVID-19 samples were obtained from the United States, Italy and Spain. PBMCs, B-cell-depleted T cells, or T cells were the source of the cDNA or gDNA that made up the material.

Trimming left V 4 bases short and J 5 bases short, with 17 bases between. The CDR3 is 16 residues long. Germline V gene lookup returns CDR1 KGHDR and CDR2 SFDVKD. In the study's own analysis: By means of reference gene primer amplification, nucleated cell counts were estimated. Measured with immunoSEQ multiplex PCR; TCRdb has only the in-frame clones, and not every one. V and J calls and clone size are those listed in that table; D and trimming were worked out from the DNA. The data contain 240,000 or so clones, roughly four fifths of them singletons. This receptor was identified in a young woman with acute or convalescent COVID-19. The V and J genes are TRBV24-1 and TRBJ1-5; D might be TRBD1 (6 bases). Sequenced input: peripheral blood. CDR3 residues: CATSDLDRPPYQPQHF. In DNA form, the CDR3 reads TGTGCCACCAGTGACTTGGACAGACCGCCTTATCAGCCCCAGCATTTT.